One and the same sample provided the 9 T cell receptor beta chains below, sequenced in a study of T cells in Graves' hyperthyroidism and ophthalmopathy. What was amplified from RNA transcripts were TCR beta CDR3 regions. Carried out on the TCR CDR3, a first-round RT-PCR used the HTBI primer set. TCRdb passed the multiplex PCR reads through MiXCR, listing each CDR3 protein once. In the table there are a few hundred thousand distinct CDR3 sequences, 35% to 55% of which are singletons. The specimen was peripheral blood or thyroid tissue (not recorded which). The origin of the receptors is a woman aged 18-29 years with Graves' hyperthyroidism.

The chain uses TRBV6-5 and TRBJ2-7; TRBD2 matches at 10 bases. This CDR3 spans 15 amino acids. The germline gives CDR1 MNHEY, CDR2 SVGAGI. V was pared by 4 bases and J by 3 bases, with 6 bases of the junction left unmatched. As DNA, the CDR3 is TGTGCCAGCAGTTCGGCTAGCGGGAGAGTCTACGAGCAGTACTTC. Translating it yields CASSSASGRVYEQYF.

In this sample, this clonotype turned up many times. The V and J genes are TRBV29-1 and TRBJ1-1; D call uncertain. Germline CDR1 SQVTM, CDR2 ANQGSEA. With 1 base removed from V and 0 bases from J, the gap between germline ends came to 9 bases. This CDR3 is 14 amino acids long. CDR3 protein: CSVEVLPMNTEAFF. The CDR3, as DNA: TGCAGCGTTGAAGTCCTCCCCATGAACACTGAAGCTTTCTTT.

A single count supports this clonotype. The V gene is TRBV2, the J gene TRBJ2-5; 8 bases align to TRBD2. Germline V gene sequence: CDR1 SNHLY, CDR2 FYNNEI. This CDR3 spans 13 amino acids. V lost 3 bases and J lost 3; bases outside the gene matches: 0. The CDR3 region is CASSDSGEETQYF. CDR3 DNA sequence: TGTGCCAGCAGTGATAGCGGGGAAGAGACCCAGTACTTC. Complete variable domain (other parts from reference TRBV2 and TRBJ2-5): EPEVTQTPSHQVTQMGQEVILRCVPISNHLYFYWYRQILGQKVEFLVSFYNNEISEKSEIFDDQFSVERPDGSNFTLKIRSTKLEDSAMYFCASSDSGEETQYFGPGTRLLVL.

Many counts were recorded for this clonotype. This chain joins TRBV20-1 and TRBJ2-7, with 7 bases identical to TRBD2. Germline CDR1 DFQATT, CDR2 SNEGSKA (reference sequence). V shed 1 base and J 2 bases; nucleotides not matched to a gene: 2. CDR3 length equals 13 residues. The CDR3 reads CSARVAGAYEQYF. The CDR3 DNA sequence: TGCAGTGCTAGAGTGGCGGGAGCCTACGAGCAGTACTTC.

Note on this clonotype: A read error may explain this, as a much larger clone is one base away. Because the CDR3 is missing its conserved closing phenylalanine or tryptophan, this is likely a read error. V is TRBV18 and J is TRBJ2-7; 9 bases align to TRBD2. Germline CDR1 is KGHSH and CDR2 is LQKENI. This CDR3 comprises 16 residues. The V and J ends lost 4 bases and 3 bases, in that order; junction bases with no gene match: 10. CDR3 sequence: CASSLSGSASFYEQYC. As DNA, the CDR3 is TGTGCCAGCTCACTTAGCGGGAGTGCCTCCTTCTACGAGCAGTACTGC.

The chain has TRBV10-3 and TRBJ1-2, with TRBD1 identical over 7 bases. This CDR3 has 16 residues. CDR1 and CDR2 from the germline V gene are ENHRY and SYGVKD. V lost 8 bases, J lost 2 bases, and 14 bases stayed unmatched. The CDR3 DNA follows: TGTGCCATCGGTTCAACGGGACAGAGGTTGAACTATGGCTACACCTTC. Its translation is CAIGSTGQRLNYGYTF.

This chain connects TRBV6-5 to TRBJ2-5; D is tentatively TRBD1 or TRBD2 (5 bases each). Germline CDR1 is MNHEY and CDR2 is SVGAGI. The CDR3 has 16 amino acids. With 4 bases removed from V and 5 bases from J, the gap between germline ends came to 20 bases. CDR3 in DNA: TGTGCCAGCAGTTCGCTCGGGGTAGGGGTCCGTGAGACCCAGTACTTC. Translated, it gives CASSSLGVGVRETQYF.

This clonotype was observed a handful of times. V usage is TRBV4-1 and J usage is TRBJ2-2; D tentatively fits TRBD1 or TRBD2 (5 bases each). CDR3 length: 16 residues. CDR1 and CDR2 (germline): MGHRA, YSYEKL. V lost 1 base, J lost 3 bases, and 12 bases lay in between. The CDR3 sequence is CASSQGGWTDTGELFF. DNA for the CDR3: TGCGCCAGCAGCCAAGGGGGGTGGACGGACACCGGGGAGCTGTTTTTT.

The chain couples TRBV15 to TRBJ1-2; 8 nucleotides line up with TRBD1. V was clipped by 1 base and J by 4 bases; unmatched bases: 11. The length of the CDR3 is 17 residues. Germline-derived CDR1 and CDR2 are LNHNV and YYDKDF (reference sequence). The CDR3 DNA reads TGTGCCACCAGCAGAGCCTATCCGGGACAGGAGTTCTATGGCTACACCTTC. Protein sequence: CATSRAYPGQEFYGYTF.